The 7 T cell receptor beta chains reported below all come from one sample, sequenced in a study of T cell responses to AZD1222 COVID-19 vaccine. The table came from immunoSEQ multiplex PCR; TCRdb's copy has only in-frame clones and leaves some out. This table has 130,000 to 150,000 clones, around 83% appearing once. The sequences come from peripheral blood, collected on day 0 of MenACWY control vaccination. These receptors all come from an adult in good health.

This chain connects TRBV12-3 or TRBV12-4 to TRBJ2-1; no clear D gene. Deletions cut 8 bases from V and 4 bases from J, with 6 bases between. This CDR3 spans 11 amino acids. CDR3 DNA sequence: TGTGCCAGCGGTGATTACAATGAGCAGTTCTTC. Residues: CASGDYNEQFF.

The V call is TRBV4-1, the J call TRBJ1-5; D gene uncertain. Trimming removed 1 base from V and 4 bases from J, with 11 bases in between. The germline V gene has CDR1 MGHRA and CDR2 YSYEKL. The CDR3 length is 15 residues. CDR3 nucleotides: TGCGCCAGCAGCCAAGGTCCAGCGGGTAATCAGCCCCAGCATTTT. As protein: CASSQGPAGNQPQHF.

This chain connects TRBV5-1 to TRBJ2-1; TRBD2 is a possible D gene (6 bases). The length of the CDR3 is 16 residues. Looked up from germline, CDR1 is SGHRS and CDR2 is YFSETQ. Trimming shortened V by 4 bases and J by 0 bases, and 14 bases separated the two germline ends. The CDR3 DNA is TGCGCCAGCAGCCCCCAGGGACTCATCTCCTACAATGAGCAGTTCTTC. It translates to CASSPQGLISYNEQFF.

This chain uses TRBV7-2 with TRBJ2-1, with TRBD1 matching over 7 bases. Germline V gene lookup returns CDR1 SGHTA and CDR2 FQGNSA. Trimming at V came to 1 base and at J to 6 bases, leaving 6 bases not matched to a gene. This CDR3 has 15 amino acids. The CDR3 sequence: CASSLGQGGINEQFF. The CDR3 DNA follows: TGTGCCAGCAGCTTAGGACAGGGTGGGATCAATGAGCAGTTCTTC.

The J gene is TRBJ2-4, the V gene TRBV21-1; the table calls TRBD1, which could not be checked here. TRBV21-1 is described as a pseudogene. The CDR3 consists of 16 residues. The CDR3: CASSKTWGANALGQYF. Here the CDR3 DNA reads TGTGCCAGCAGCAAAACCTGGGGCGCCAATGCCCTCGGACAGTACTTC.

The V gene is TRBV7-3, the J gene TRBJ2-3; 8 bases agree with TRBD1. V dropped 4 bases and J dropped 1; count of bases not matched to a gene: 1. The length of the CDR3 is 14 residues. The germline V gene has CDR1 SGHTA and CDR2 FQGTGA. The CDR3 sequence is CASSWGQGTDTQYF. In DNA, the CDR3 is TGTGCCAGCAGCTGGGGACAGGGCACAGATACGCAGTATTTT.

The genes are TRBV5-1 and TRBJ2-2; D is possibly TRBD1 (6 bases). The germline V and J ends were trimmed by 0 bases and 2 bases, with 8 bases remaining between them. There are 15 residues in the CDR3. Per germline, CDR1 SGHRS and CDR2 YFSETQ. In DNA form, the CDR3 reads TGCGCCAGCAGCTTGGAGGGGGTTAACACCGGGGAGCTGTTTTTT. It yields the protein CASSLEGVNTGELFF.